This TCR beta chain stems from a study of blood T cell repertoires in COVID-19. On this clone itself: One junction end disagrees with the germline gene, perhaps due to a read error.

Method: immunoSEQ multiplex PCR; TCRdb's copy keeps in-frame clones and lacks some. The table records some 150,000 clones, roughly 84% of them present only once. Material: peripheral blood. The receptor was isolated from a man in his sixties or seventies with acute or convalescent COVID-19.

CDR3 sequence (DNA): TGTGCTAGCAGTCCTACAGGGGACACCGGGGAGCTGTTTTTT. It specifies CASSPTGDTGELFF. The rearrangement uses TRBV7-7 and TRBJ2-2; 7 nucleotides agree with TRBD1. This CDR3 region has 14 residues. The germline V gene has CDR1 SSHAT and CDR2 FNYEAQ (reference sequence).